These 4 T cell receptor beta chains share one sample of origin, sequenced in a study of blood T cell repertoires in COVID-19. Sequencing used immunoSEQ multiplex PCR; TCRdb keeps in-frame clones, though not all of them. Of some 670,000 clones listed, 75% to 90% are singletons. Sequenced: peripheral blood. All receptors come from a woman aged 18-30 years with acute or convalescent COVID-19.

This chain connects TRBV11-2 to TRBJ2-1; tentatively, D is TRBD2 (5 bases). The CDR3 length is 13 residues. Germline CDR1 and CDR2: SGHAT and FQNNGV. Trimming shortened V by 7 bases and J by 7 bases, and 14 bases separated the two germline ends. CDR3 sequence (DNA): TGTGCCAGCAAGGGAGAGTTAAAGAATGAGCAGTTCTTC. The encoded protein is CASKGELKNEQFF.

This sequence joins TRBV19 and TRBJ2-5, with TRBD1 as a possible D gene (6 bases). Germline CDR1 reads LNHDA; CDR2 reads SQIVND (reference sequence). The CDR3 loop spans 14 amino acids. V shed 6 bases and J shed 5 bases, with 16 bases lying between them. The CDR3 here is CASRTEIRGETQYF. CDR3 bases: TGTGCCAGTAGGACAGAAATCAGGGGTGAGACCCAGTACTTC.

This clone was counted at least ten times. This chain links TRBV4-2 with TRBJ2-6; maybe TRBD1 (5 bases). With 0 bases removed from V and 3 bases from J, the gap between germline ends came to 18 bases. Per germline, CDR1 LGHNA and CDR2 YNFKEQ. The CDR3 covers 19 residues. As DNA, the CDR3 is TGTGCCAGCAGCCAAGATATCCAGGGTATGTTATATGGGGCCAACGTCCTGACTTTC. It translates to CASSQDIQGMLYGANVLTF.

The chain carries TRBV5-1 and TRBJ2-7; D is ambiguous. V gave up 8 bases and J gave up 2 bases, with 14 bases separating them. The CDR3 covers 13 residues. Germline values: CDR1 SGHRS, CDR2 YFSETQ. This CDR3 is CASKMGDTYEQYF. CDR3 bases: TGCGCCAGTAAGATGGGCGATACCTACGAGCAGTACTTC.